This T cell receptor beta chain derives from a study of cytomegalovirus exposure and HLA in healthy donors. This clone was seen a single time. The CDR3 length is 14 residues. Trimming removed 6 bases from V and 0 bases from J; junction bases left unmatched: 3. Germline CDR1 SGHVS, CDR2 FNYEAQ. Unrecorded immune exposures were likely, despite nominal health at sampling. The study ran its PCR with 60 Vbeta and 13 Jbeta primers. The method was immunoSEQ multiplex PCR; TCRdb's version includes in-frame clones alone and lacks a portion of them. Seen here are about 140,000 clones, around 80% observed once, and the top ten hold 1.2%.

The sample taken for sequencing was PBMCs. This receptor was identified in a female donor in good health and CMV-seronegative. The chain has TRBV7-6 and TRBJ1-1, with 8 bases lining up with TRBD1. The CDR3 DNA is TGTGCCAGCAGTTGGACAGGGATGAACACTGAAGCTTTCTTT. Its protein is CASSWTGMNTEAFF.